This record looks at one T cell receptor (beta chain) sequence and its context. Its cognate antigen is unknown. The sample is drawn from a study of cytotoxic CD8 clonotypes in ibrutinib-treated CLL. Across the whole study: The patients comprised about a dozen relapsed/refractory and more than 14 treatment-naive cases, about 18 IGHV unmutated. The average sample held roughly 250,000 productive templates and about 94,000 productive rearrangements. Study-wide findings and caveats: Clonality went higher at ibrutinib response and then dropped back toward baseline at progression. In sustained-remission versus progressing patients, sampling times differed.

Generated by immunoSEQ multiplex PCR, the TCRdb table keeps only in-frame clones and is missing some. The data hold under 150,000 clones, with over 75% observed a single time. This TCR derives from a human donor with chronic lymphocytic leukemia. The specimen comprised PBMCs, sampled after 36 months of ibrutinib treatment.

CDR3 coding DNA: TGTGCCAGCAGTGACAGGGAACACAATGAGCAGTTCTTC. As protein: CASSDREHNEQFF. The chain joins TRBV6-1 to TRBJ2-1, with D perhaps TRBD1 (5 bases). Trimming took off 3 bases at V and 5 bases at J, with 8 bases between the two ends. CDR3 size: 13 residues. Germline loops: CDR1 MNHNS, CDR2 SASEGT.